This T cell receptor (beta chain) came from a study of blood T cell repertoires in COVID-19. Germline V lookup: CDR1 LNHDA, CDR2 SQIVND (reference sequence). The CDR3 length is 14 residues. The germline V and J ends were trimmed by 2 bases and 5 bases, with 13 bases remaining between them. Per the original data handling: Counts of nucleated cells, estimated from reference gene primer amplification, were obtained. Clones were sequenced by immunoSEQ multiplex PCR, and TCRdb holds only the in-frame ones, with some missing. The V and J calls and clone size come from that table; D and trimming were worked out from the DNA. The sample has over 250,000 clones, approximately 85% seen once.

The chain employs TRBV19 and TRBJ2-7, with D uncertain. The receptor's source is a man in his fifties with active or convalescent COVID-19. The specimen was peripheral blood. CDR3 region: CASSISPFVHEQYF. DNA of the CDR3: TGTGCCAGTAGTATATCCCCCTTTGTCCACGAGCAGTACTTC.